These T cell receptor beta chains were read from a single sample in a study of blood T cell repertoires in COVID-19. Profiled with immunoSEQ multiplex PCR; TCRdb holds only in-frame clones, not every one. Of 100,000 to 150,000 clones listed, around four fifths are singletons. Sequencing input: peripheral blood. Source of these receptors: a human donor in a cohort sampled during active COVID-19. Both conserved end residues are trimmed from each CDR3.

V,J,CDR3
TRBV5-8,TRBJ2-5,ASSPVATGKETQY
TRBV20-1,TRBJ1-5,SASPEQPQH
TRBV5-1,TRBJ1-2,ASSLTQGNYGYT
TRBV30,TRBJ2-1,AWSVSGLRNEQF
TRBV7-9,TRBJ2-7,ASSPRLAENQKQY
TRBV28,TRBJ1-2,ASTTPANYGYT
TRBV6-5,TRBJ1-2,ASSTTTGSYGYT
TRBV2,TRBJ1-2,ASSAGLLNYGYT
TRBV10-3,TRBJ1-2,AISSGLLSGYGYT
TRBV27,TRBJ1-4,ASSLDQLGEKLF
TRBV5-8,TRBJ2-1,ASRDPRGPGEQF
TRBV6-5,TRBJ2-7,ASSRVLYSEQY
TRBV28,TRBJ2-3,ASRRAGLSTDTQY
TRBV27,TRBJ2-5,ASSLDFPGETQY
TRBV4-3,TRBJ2-1,ASSQDAGGSYNEQF
TRBV5-4,TRBJ2-5,ASSLGQKETQY
TRBV6-2/TRBV6-3,TRBJ1-1,ASSYFQGLGTEAF
TRBV9,TRBJ2-7,ASSVQGTLYEQY
TRBV7-8,TRBJ1-1,ASSLDNRGHDEAF
TRBV7-9,TRBJ2-2,ASSTRDRDTGELF
TRBV7-6,TRBJ1-2,ASRKQGQQYGYT
TRBV27,TRBJ1-2,ASSLNAVGGYT
TRBV5-1,TRBJ2-4,ASSFSSAVAKNIQY
TRBV20-1,TRBJ2-1,SARLNEQF
TRBV7-9,TRBJ2-2,ASSLVKAGITGELF
TRBV30,TRBJ1-2,AWSSTGGQGYT
TRBV27,TRBJ2-3,ASSPWDRGGNTQY
TRBV4-2,TRBJ1-3,ASSQDGRGSGNTIY
TRBV14,TRBJ2-1,ASSQIAGRYNEQF
TRBV28,TRBJ2-7,ASRRLRRDRVKQY
TRBV6-5,TRBJ1-1,ASSYSTGEAF
TRBV19,TRBJ1-1,ASSPDGGRSVEAF
TRBV5-4,TRBJ1-4,ASSLAPFRTGFGEKLF
TRBV5-1,TRBJ1-1,ASSLGATPEAF
TRBV5-1,TRBJ1-4,ASSVSESAGEQEKLF
TRBV4-1,TRBJ2-5,ASSQDPAGVETQY
TRBV4-3,TRBJ1-4,ASSQGTTGLDEKLF
TRBV6-2/TRBV6-3,TRBJ2-5,ASSYSSAGGKETQY
TRBV6-2/TRBV6-3,TRBJ2-2,ASSYWDSPNTGELF
TRBV6-2/TRBV6-3,TRBJ2-1,ASSYDTGLGEF
TRBV7-3,TRBJ2-5,ASSNSGRGQETQY
TRBV28,TRBJ2-1,ASTPSGTEGNEQF
TRBV27,TRBJ1-2,ASGWGDRPNYGYT
TRBV9,TRBJ1-1,ASSGSPGVPNTEAF
TRBV15,TRBJ2-7,ATSGTGTWTEQY
TRBV28,TRBJ1-4,ASSLVTLQGADEKLF
TRBV5-5,TRBJ2-7,ASTPTLGVSYEQY
TRBV7-3,TRBJ2-7,ASSSGVPSEQY
TRBV6-5,TRBJ1-4,ASSYSWAELKLF
TRBV28,TRBJ1-2,ASSFQRGRVYGYT
TRBV12-3/TRBV12-4,TRBJ1-4,ASRRDFTEKLF